The T cell receptor beta chain under discussion was sequenced for a study of OX40 agonist ivuxolimab in advanced cancers. About the study: Given to patients was ivuxolimab, an agonistic anti-OX40 (CD134) antibody. Findings of the study overall: Several nonresponders also turned out to have low normalized T-cell clonal expansion. Relative to CD4+, CD8+ T cells held more expanded clones on average.

Germline lookup yields CDR1 MGHRA and CDR2 YSYEKL. The ends were cut back, 3 bases at V and 0 bases at J, with 15 bases in the middle. CDR3 size: 16 residues. Remarks on this clone: Antigen specificity is unknown.

Method: immunoSEQ multiplex PCR; TCRdb's copy keeps in-frame clones and lacks some. This table has approximately 50,000 clones, about 93% appearing once. Patients had blood sampled at baseline and again on cycle 4 day 1 and cycle 7 day 1. This chain joins TRBV4-1 and TRBJ2-7, with D possibly being TRBD1 or TRBD2 (5 bases each). This specimen consisted of CD4+ or CD8+ T cells sorted from blood, obtained in a trial of the OX40 agonist ivuxolimab. This clonotype originated in an adult with an advanced solid tumor such as melanoma, head and neck, liver or kidney cancer. For the CDR3, the DNA is TGCGCCAGCAGCCAGGATTACCGGGACGGCTCCTACGAGCAGTACTTC. Protein: CASSQDYRDGSYEQYF.